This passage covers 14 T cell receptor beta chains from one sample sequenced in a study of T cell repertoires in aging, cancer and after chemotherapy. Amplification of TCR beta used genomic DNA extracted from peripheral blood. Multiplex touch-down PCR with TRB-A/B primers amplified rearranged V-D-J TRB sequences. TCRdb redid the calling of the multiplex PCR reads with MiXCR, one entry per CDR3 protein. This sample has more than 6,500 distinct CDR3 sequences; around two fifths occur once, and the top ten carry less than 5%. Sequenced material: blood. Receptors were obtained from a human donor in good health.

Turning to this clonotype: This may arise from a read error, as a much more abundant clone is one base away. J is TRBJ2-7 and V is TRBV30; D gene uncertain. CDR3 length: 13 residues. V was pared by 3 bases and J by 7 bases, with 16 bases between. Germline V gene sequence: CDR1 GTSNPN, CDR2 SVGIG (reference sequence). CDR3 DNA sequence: TGTGCCTGGAGAAGAGACTCCTACAATGAGCAGTACTTC. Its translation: CAWRRDSYNEQYF.

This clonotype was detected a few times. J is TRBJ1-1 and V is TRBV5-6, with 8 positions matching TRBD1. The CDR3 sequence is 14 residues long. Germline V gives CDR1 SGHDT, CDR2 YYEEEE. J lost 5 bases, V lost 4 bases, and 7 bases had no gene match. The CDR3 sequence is CASSLRQGMTEAFF. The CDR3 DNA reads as TGTGCCAGCAGCCTCAGACAGGGGATGACTGAAGCTTTCTTT.

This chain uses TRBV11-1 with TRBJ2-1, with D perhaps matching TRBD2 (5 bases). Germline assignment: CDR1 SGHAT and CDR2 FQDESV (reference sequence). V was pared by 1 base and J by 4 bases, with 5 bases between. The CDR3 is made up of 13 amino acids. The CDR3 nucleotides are TGTGCCAGCAGCTTAGGGAGGTACAATGAGCAGTTCTTC. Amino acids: CASSLGRYNEQFF. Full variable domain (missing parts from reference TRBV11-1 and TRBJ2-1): EAEVAQSPRYKITEKSQAVAFWCDPISGHATLYWYRQILGQGPELLVQFQDESVVDDSQLPKDRFSAERLKGVDSTLKIQPAELGDSAMYLCASSLGRYNEQFFGPGTRLTVL.

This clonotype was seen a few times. The CDR3, as DNA: TGTGCCAGCAGTTACAGGGCGGGAGGCTACGAGCAGTACTTC. It is translated as CASSYRAGGYEQYF. The chain employs TRBV6-2 or TRBV6-3 and TRBJ2-7, with 8 bases aligning to TRBD2. With V trimmed by 2 bases and J by 3 bases, 3 bases remained unmatched. The CDR3 is made up of 14 amino acids. Per germline, CDR1 MNHEY and CDR2 SVGEGT.

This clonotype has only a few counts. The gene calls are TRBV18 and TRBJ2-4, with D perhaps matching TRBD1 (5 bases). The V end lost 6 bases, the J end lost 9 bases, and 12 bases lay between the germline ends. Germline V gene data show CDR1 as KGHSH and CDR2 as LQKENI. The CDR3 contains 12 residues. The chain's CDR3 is CASSPEQVIQYF. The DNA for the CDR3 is TGTGCCAGCTCCCCGGAACAGGTCATTCAGTACTTC.

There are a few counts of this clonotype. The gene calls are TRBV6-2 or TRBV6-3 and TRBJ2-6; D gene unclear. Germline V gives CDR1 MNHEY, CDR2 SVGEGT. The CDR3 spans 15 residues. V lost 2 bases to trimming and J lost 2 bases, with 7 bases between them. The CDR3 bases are TGTGCCAGCAGTTACGCAAATACTGGGGCCAACGTCCTGACTTTC. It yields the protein CASSYANTGANVLTF.

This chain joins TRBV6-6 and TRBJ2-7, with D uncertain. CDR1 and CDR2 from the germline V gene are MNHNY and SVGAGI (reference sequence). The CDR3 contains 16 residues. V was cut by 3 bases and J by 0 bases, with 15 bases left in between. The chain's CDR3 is CASSYSPTQDSYEQYF. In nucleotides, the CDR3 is TGTGCCAGCAGTTATAGTCCCACTCAGGACTCCTACGAGCAGTACTTC.

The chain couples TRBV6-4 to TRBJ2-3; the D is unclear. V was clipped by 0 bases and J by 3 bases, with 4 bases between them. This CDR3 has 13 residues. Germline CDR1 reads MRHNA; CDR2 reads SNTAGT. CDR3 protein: CASSDSETDTQYF. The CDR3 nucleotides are TGTGCCAGCAGTGACTCGGAGACAGATACGCAGTATTTT.

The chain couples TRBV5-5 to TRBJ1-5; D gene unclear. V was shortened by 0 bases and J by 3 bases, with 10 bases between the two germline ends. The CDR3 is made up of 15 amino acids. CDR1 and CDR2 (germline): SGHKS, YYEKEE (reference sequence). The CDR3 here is CASSLVYSLNQPQHF. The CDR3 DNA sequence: TGTGCCAGCAGCTTGGTATACAGCCTCAATCAGCCCCAGCATTTT. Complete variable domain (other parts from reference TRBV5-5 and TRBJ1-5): DAGVTQSPTHLIKTRGQQVTLRCSPISGHKSVSWYQQVLGQGPQFIFQYYEKEERGRGNFPDRFSARQFPNYSSELNVNALLLGDSALYLCASSLVYSLNQPQHFGDGTRLSIL.

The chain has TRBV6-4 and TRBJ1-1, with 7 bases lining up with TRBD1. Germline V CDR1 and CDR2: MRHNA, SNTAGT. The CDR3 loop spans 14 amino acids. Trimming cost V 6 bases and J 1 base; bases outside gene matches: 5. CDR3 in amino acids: CASSPGTANTEAFF. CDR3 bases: TGTGCCAGCAGCCCCGGGACAGCGAACACTGAAGCTTTCTTT.

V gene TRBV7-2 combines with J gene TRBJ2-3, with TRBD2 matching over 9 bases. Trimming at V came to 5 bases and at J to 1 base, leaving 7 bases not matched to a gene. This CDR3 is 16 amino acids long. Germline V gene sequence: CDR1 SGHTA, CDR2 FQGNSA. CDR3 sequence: CASSDQSGGRTDTQYF. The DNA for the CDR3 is TGTGCCAGCAGCGACCAGAGCGGGGGGCGCACAGATACGCAGTATTTT.

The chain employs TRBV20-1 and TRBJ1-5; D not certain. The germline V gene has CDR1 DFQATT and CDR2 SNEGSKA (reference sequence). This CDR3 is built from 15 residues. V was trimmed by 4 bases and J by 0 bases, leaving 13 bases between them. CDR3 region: CSAILGYYSNQPQHF. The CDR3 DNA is TGCAGTGCTATCCTGGGCTACTATAGCAATCAGCCCCAGCATTTT.

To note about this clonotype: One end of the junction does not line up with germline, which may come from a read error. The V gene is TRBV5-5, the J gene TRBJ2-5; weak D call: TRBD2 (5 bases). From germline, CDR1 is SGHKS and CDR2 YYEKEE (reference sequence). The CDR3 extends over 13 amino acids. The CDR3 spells CASSYPGQETQYF. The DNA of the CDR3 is TGCGCCAGCAGCTACCCGGGGCAAGAGACCCAGTACTTC.

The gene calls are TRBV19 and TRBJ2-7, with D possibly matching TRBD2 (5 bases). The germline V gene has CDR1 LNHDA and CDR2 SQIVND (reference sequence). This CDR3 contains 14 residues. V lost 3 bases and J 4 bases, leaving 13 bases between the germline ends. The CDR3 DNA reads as TGTGCCAGTAGTATTTATAGCGATTTATACGAGCAGTACTTC. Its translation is CASSIYSDLYEQYF.